This T cell receptor beta chain derives from a study of cytomegalovirus exposure and HLA in healthy donors. As for the study in general: Earlier sequencing of 200 million or so T cells yielded 95 million to 120 million unique TCR beta sequences.

PCR employed 60 Vbeta and 13 Jbeta primers. Libraries were prepared by immunoSEQ multiplex PCR; TCRdb keeps only in-frame clonotypes and omits some of them. The sample has 98,000 or so clones, roughly 80% seen once; the top ten hold over 15%. Per germline, CDR1 SEHNR and CDR2 FQNEAQ (reference sequence). The CDR3 is 15 amino acids. The V gene end was trimmed by 1 base and the J gene end by 0 bases; junction bases not matched to a gene: 1. This clone was recorded once. Antigen unknown. Study observations and caveats: The later analysis indicated that the majority of CMV-associated TCR beta chains appeared HLA-restricted. Presence/absence analyses supposed approximately even sequencing depth among donors.

Sequencing used PBMCs. V gene TRBV7-9 combines with J gene TRBJ2-3; 7 positions agree with TRBD2. The sequence was obtained from a man in his sixties in good health and CMV-seropositive. The CDR3 region has the DNA TGTGCCAGCAGCTTAGGTAGCGGGAGCACAGATACGCAGTATTTT. Residues: CASSLGSGSTDTQYF.